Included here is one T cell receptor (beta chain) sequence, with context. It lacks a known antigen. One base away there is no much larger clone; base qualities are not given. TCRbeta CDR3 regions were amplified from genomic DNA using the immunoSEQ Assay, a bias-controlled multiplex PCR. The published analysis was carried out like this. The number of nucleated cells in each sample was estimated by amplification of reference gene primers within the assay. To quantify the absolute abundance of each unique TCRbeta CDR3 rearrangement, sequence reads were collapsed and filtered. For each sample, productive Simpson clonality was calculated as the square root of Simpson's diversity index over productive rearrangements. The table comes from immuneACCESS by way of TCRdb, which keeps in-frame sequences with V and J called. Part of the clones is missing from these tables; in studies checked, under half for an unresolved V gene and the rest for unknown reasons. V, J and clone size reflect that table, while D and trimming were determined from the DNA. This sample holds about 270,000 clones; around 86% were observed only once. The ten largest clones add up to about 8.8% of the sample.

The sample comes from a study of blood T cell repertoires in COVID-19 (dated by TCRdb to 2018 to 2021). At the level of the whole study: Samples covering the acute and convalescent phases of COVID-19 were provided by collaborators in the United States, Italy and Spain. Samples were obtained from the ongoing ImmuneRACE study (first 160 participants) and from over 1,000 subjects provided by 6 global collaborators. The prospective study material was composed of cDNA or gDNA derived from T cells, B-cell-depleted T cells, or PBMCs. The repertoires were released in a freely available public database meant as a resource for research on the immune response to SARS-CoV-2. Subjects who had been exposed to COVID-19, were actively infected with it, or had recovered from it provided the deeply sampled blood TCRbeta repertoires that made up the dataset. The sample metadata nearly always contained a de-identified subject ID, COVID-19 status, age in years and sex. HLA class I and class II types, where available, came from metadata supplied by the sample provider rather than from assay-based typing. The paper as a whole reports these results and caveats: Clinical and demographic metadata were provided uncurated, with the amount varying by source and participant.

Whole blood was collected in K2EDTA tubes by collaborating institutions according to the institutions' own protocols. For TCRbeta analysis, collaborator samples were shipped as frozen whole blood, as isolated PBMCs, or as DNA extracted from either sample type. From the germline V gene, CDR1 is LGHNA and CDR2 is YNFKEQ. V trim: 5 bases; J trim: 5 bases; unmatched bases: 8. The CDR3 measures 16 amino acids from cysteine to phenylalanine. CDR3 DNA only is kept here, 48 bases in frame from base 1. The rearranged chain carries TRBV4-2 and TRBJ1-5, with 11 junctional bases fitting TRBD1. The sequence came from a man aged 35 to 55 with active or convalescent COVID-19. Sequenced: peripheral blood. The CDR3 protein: CASSTPGTGGHQPQHF. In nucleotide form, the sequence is TGTGCCAGCAGCACTCCCGGGACAGGGGGGCATCAGCCCCAGCATTTT.